This entry features one T cell receptor (beta chain) sequence. This CDR3 comprises 13 residues. V lost 4 bases and J lost 5, with 10 bases in between. The germline gives CDR1 SGDLS, CDR2 YYNGEE. This sample stems from a study of blood T cell repertoires in COVID-19. Some clones are missing from TCRdb's copy, which holds only in-frame ones; the method was immunoSEQ multiplex PCR. The sample has hundreds of thousands of clones; roughly 85% are singletons. This rearrangement joins TRBV9 to TRBJ2-1; D is unclear. This receptor was identified in a woman in her 30s who had been exposed to COVID-19. Material: PBMCs or T cells enriched from blood (not recorded which). The CDR3: CASSPLPHNEQFF. The DNA of the CDR3 is TGTGCCAGCAGCCCTCTCCCCCACAATGAGCAGTTCTTC.